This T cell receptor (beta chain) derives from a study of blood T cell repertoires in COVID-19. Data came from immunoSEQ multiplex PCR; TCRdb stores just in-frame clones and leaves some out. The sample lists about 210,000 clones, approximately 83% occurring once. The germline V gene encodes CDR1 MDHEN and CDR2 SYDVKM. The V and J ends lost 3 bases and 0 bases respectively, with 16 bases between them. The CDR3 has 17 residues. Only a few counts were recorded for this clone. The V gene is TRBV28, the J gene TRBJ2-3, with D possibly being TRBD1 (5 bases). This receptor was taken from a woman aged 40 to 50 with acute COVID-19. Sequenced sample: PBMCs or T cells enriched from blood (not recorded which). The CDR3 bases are TGTGCCAGCAGTTTGTACAAAAGGGGATCTAGCACAGATACGCAGTATTTT. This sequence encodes CASSLYKRGSSTDTQYF.